The sample holds many counts of the clone carrying this TCR beta chain. TCRdb processed the reads anew with MiXCR; each CDR3 protein has one entry. The data show roughly 320,000 distinct CDR3 sequences, with about 9.1% seen just once and 2% to 3% held by the top ten. In germline, CDR1 is MDHEN, CDR2 SYDVKM. V was clipped by 5 bases and J by 1 base, with 17 bases between them. This CDR3 contains 16 residues. The sample comes from a study of T cell repertoires in cytomegalovirus infection. Study summary: In public TCR beta signatures, there were indications of both CMV infection and matching HLA type.

V usage is TRBV28 and J usage is TRBJ1-2; D gene uncertain. The material sequenced was PBMCs. This receptor was taken from a human donor in good health (CMV status not recorded). Some clones in this sample may be carry-over from other donors' samples. CDR3 sequence: CASSLTNSGNNYGYTF. The CDR3 region has the DNA TGTGCCAGCAGTCTAACCAATTCGGGGAATAACTATGGCTACACCTTC.